These 29 T cell receptor beta chains share one sample of origin, sequenced in a study of neurological immune-mediated disorders (dated by TCRdb to between 2018 and 2021). Libraries were made using 5' RACE. The data were produced on an Illumina HiSeq 2500. The public reads were run again by TCRdb, first through fastp at Q25 and then through MiXCR, and only productive beta chains were kept. Entries are consolidated by CDR3 protein sequence, retaining the most common genes and DNA. The sample table records tens of thousands of distinct CDR3 sequences; approximately 7% of these occur just once. Roughly 5.6% of the sample is held by the ten biggest clonotypes. The specimen was CD4+ T cells from blood. All receptors derive from a man aged 50 to 60 in good health.

In its sample, this clonotype was seen many times. The chain carries TRBV7-3 and TRBJ2-7; D is uncertain. V shed 10 bases and J shed 5 bases, with 6 bases lying between them. The CDR3 is 9 residues long. From germline, CDR1 is SGHTA and CDR2 FQGTGA. The CDR3 reads CATRDEQYF. In DNA, the CDR3 is TGTGCCACCAGAGACGAGCAGTACTTC.

This clonotype was recorded at least ten times. The genes are TRBV7-3 and TRBJ2-7, with 9 bases aligning to TRBD2. Germline values: CDR1 SGHTA, CDR2 FQGTGA. V gave up 4 bases and J gave up 6 bases; unmatched junction bases: 4. CDR3 length: 13 residues. The CDR3 coding sequence is TGTGCCAGCAGCTCGAGCGGGAGGAGCGAGCAGTACTTC. Translated: CASSSSGRSEQYF.

This clonotype was seen a handful of times. The rearrangement links TRBV28 to TRBJ2-7, with D maybe TRBD1 (5 bases). Germline V gene sequence: CDR1 MDHEN, CDR2 SYDVKM. Trimming cost V 7 bases and J 3 bases, with 19 bases left between them. The CDR3 is 15 amino acids. CDR3 DNA: TGTGCCAGCACGTCCCGGGCAGGGAAGGTCTACGAGCAGTACTTC. This gives the protein CASTSRAGKVYEQYF.

This clonotype showed up many times. The chain employs TRBV6-6 and TRBJ2-7; 9 bases line up with TRBD2. Trimming removed 0 bases from V and 4 bases from J; junction bases left unmatched: 4. Per the germline V gene, CDR1 is MNHNY and CDR2 is SVGAGI (reference sequence). The CDR3 loop spans 15 amino acids. CDR3 protein: CASSYSRTSVYEQYF. CDR3 in DNA: TGTGCCAGCAGTTACTCGAGGACTAGCGTTTACGAGCAGTACTTC.

This clonotype has a count of ten or more. The chain is built from TRBV20-1 and TRBJ1-6; no firm D call. This CDR3 spans 17 amino acids. Germline CDR1 DFQATT, CDR2 SNEGSKA (reference sequence). The germline V and J ends were trimmed by 0 bases and 0 bases, with 12 bases remaining between them. The CDR3 spells CSARDLSLSSYNSPLHF. Written as DNA, the CDR3 is TGCAGTGCTAGAGATCTGAGCCTGAGCTCCTATAATTCACCCCTCCACTTT.

This clonotype was counted many times. The V gene is TRBV12-3 or TRBV12-4, the J gene TRBJ2-1, with 11 bases that match TRBD2. V lost 6 bases and J lost 4; bases outside the gene matches: 5. CDR3 length: 15 amino acids. The CDR3 spells CASRATSGGYNEQFF. CDR3 nucleotides: TGTGCCAGCAGAGCTACTAGCGGGGGATACAATGAGCAGTTCTTC.

This clonotype was counted only a few times. The V and J genes are TRBV6-5 and TRBJ2-7, with 11 bases that match TRBD1. V lost 6 bases to trimming and J lost 5 bases; unmatched junction nucleotides: 3. Per germline, CDR1 MNHEY and CDR2 SVGAGI. This CDR3 spans 13 amino acids. The chain's CDR3 is CASRRTGGNEQYF. The CDR3 DNA reads TGTGCCAGCAGGCGGACAGGGGGCAACGAGCAGTACTTC.

The sample holds many counts of this clonotype. The rearrangement joins TRBV2 to TRBJ1-5; 9 bases match TRBD1. The CDR3 sequence is 14 residues long. V lost 5 bases to trimming and J lost 7 bases; unmatched junction nucleotides: 6. CDR1 SNHLY and CDR2 FYNNEI come from the germline V gene. CDR3 nucleotide sequence: TGTGCCAGCAGTCTACAGGGGGCTAGACAGCCCCAGCATTTT. As protein: CASSLQGARQPQHF.

This clonotype was seen many times. The chain employs TRBV24-1 and TRBJ2-5; 8 bases agree with TRBD2. J lost 5 bases, V lost 2 bases, and 12 bases had no gene match. The length of the CDR3 is 17 residues. Germline V gene data show CDR1 as KGHDR and CDR2 as SFDVKD. The CDR3 coding sequence is TGTGCCACCAGTGATTCACGACTAGCGAGCCATGGGGAGACCCAGTACTTC. Amino acids: CATSDSRLASHGETQYF.

There are many counts of this clonotype. The V and J genes are TRBV20-1 and TRBJ1-4; 8 bases agree with TRBD1. The CDR3 has 14 residues. Trimming cost V 7 bases and J 3 bases; bases outside gene matches: 7. The germline gives CDR1 DFQATT, CDR2 SNEGSKA (reference sequence). Here the CDR3 reads CSVPGGQANEKLFF. CDR3 in DNA: TGCAGTGTGCCGGGGGGACAGGCTAATGAAAAACTGTTTTTT.

This clonotype occurred many times. This rearrangement joins TRBV20-1 to TRBJ1-2; D gene ambiguous. Trimming took 4 bases from V and 1 from J, leaving 4 bases between them. Germline CDR1 and CDR2: DFQATT and SNEGSKA (reference sequence). CDR3 size: 11 residues. For the CDR3, the DNA is TGCAGTGCTAACCTTAACTATGGCTACACCTTC. Its protein product is CSANLNYGYTF.

Many counts were recorded for this clonotype. CDR3 in amino acids: CSARDISGRRGELFF. CDR3 coding DNA: TGCAGTGCTAGAGATATCAGCGGGAGGAGGGGGGAGCTGTTTTTT. The V and J genes are TRBV20-1 and TRBJ2-2; TRBD2 matches at 9 bases. The CDR3 is 15 residues long. The germline gives CDR1 DFQATT, CDR2 SNEGSKA (reference sequence). The ends lost 0 bases at V and 8 bases at J; junction bases unmatched: 7.

This clonotype was detected many times. The rearrangement links TRBV12-3 or TRBV12-4 to TRBJ1-6; 10 nucleotides align to TRBD1. The CDR3 has 14 amino acids. V shed 3 bases, J shed 9 bases, and the junction held 2 bases outside the gene matches. The CDR3 protein is CASSLDRGVSPLHF. The CDR3 DNA reads as TGTGCCAGCAGTTTGGACAGGGGGGTTTCACCCCTCCACTTT.

The table lists this clonotype with many counts. The V and J genes are TRBV7-2 and TRBJ1-2; D gene unclear. This CDR3 spans 12 amino acids. Deletions cut 5 bases from V and 6 bases from J, with 10 bases between. Germline V CDR1 and CDR2: SGHTA, FQGNSA. The CDR3 DNA is TGTGCCAGCAGCGAGGGCCACAATGGCTACACCTTC. Protein: CASSEGHNGYTF.

A few counts support this clonotype. This chain connects TRBV5-4 to TRBJ2-1, with 10 bases aligning to TRBD2. The germline V gene encodes CDR1 SGHNT and CDR2 YYREEE (reference sequence). V lost 4 bases and J lost 2; bases outside the gene matches: 3. The CDR3 totals 15 residues. CDR3 sequence reads: CASSTLAGPYNEQFF. DNA of the CDR3: TGTGCCAGCAGCACACTAGCGGGGCCCTACAATGAGCAGTTCTTC.

This clonotype was detected many times. The chain couples TRBV7-2 to TRBJ2-1; 8 bases line up with TRBD1. Germline-derived CDR1 and CDR2 are SGHTA and FQGNSA. This CDR3 is built from 16 residues. Unmatched junction bases numbered 10, after V lost 5 bases and J lost 4 bases. DNA of the CDR3: TGTGCCAGCAGCGGTCGCGGCTGGACAGGGTACAATGAGCAGTTCTTC. This translates into CASSGRGWTGYNEQFF. Full variable domain (remainder filled in from reference TRBV7-2 and TRBJ2-1): GAGVSQSPSNKVTEKGKDVELRCDPISGHTALYWYRQSLGQGLEFLIYFQGNSAPDKSGLPSDRFSAERTGGSVSTLTIQRTQQEDSAVYLCASSGRGWTGYNEQFFGPGTRLTVL.

Ten or more counts support this clonotype. This chain connects TRBV20-1 to TRBJ2-7, with D unresolved. V gave up 1 base and J gave up 2 bases, with 12 bases separating them. The CDR3 is 14 residues long. CDR1 is DFQATT, CDR2 SNEGSKA, per germline (reference sequence). This chain's CDR3 is CSARVPGQTYEQYF. In DNA form, the CDR3 reads TGCAGTGCTAGAGTCCCCGGTCAGACCTACGAGCAGTACTTC.

This clonotype was seen ten or more times. The V gene is TRBV6-1, the J gene TRBJ2-5; 9 nucleotides agree with TRBD2. The junction had 10 bases not matched to a gene; V was cut back by 6 bases and J by 5 bases. Germline V lookup: CDR1 MNHNS, CDR2 SASEGT. This CDR3 region has 15 residues. The DNA for the CDR3 is TGTGCCAGCAGGGGAATAGCGGGAGTCCGGGAGACCCAGTACTTC. Its protein product is CASRGIAGVRETQYF.

This clonotype showed up many times. V gene TRBV7-2 combines with J gene TRBJ2-3; 9 nucleotides match TRBD1. The CDR3 has 16 residues. Germline CDR1 reads SGHTA; CDR2 reads FQGNSA. The ends lost 5 bases at V and 1 base at J; junction bases unmatched: 7. The CDR3 region is CASSLNRGLGTDTQYF. In DNA, the CDR3 is TGTGCCAGCAGCCTAAACAGGGGGCTCGGCACAGATACGCAGTATTTT.

This clonotype was detected many times. This rearrangement joins TRBV10-3 to TRBJ2-1; 14 positions agree with TRBD2. CDR1 is ENHRY and CDR2 is SYGVKD in the germline V gene. The CDR3 extends over 18 amino acids. Unmatched junction bases numbered 8, after V lost 6 bases and J lost 1 base. CDR3 coding DNA: TGTGCCATCAGGACGGGGACTAGCGGGAGAATGTCCTACAATGAGCAGTTCTTC. The encoded protein is CAIRTGTSGRMSYNEQFF.

This clonotype was counted ten times or more. The V gene is TRBV18, the J gene TRBJ1-5, with D perhaps matching TRBD1 (5 bases). From germline, CDR1 is KGHSH and CDR2 LQKENI. The CDR3 spans 15 residues. With 5 bases removed from V and 0 bases from J, the gap between germline ends came to 11 bases. CDR3 region: CASSSTAYSNQPQHF. DNA of the CDR3: TGTGCCAGCTCATCGACAGCGTATAGCAATCAGCCCCAGCATTTT.

This clonotype was found many times. The chain couples TRBV28 to TRBJ2-3, with 8 bases fitting TRBD2. This CDR3 spans 15 amino acids. Trimming at V came to 7 bases and at J to 3 bases, leaving 9 bases not matched to a gene. The V gene's germline CDR1 is MDHEN and CDR2 SYDVKM. CDR3 sequence reads: CASINGGVGTDTQYF. The CDR3, as DNA: TGTGCCAGCATCAACGGGGGGGTAGGAACAGATACGCAGTATTTT. The full variable domain, with the rest looked up from reference TRBV28 and TRBJ2-3, is DVKVTQSSRYLVKRTGEKVFLECVQDMDHENMFWYRQDPGLGLRLIYFSYDVKMKEKGDIPEGYSVSREKKERFSLILESASTNQTSMYLCASINGGVGTDTQYFGPGTRLTVL.

Ten or more counts support this clonotype. This chain connects TRBV20-1 to TRBJ2-2, with D perhaps TRBD2 (6 bases). The CDR3 is 14 amino acids. Germline V gives CDR1 DFQATT, CDR2 SNEGSKA (reference sequence). Trimming took off 4 bases at V and 8 bases at J, with 17 bases between the two ends. CDR3 nucleotide sequence: TGCAGTGCTACCGGAGGGCGGATAGGGGGGGAGCTGTTTTTT. The encoded protein is CSATGGRIGGELFF.

This clonotype was seen at least ten times. The chain combines TRBV4-1 with TRBJ2-2; TRBD1 is a possible D gene (6 bases). This CDR3 has 15 amino acids. Trimming pared 0 bases from V and 10 bases from J, leaving 15 bases between. Germline lookup yields CDR1 MGHRA and CDR2 YSYEKL. CDR3 nucleotides: TGCGCCAGCAGCCAAGAGTGGCAGGGGTTATCGGAGCTGTTTTTT. Amino acid sequence: CASSQEWQGLSELFF.

There are many counts of this clonotype. The chain joins TRBV7-6 to TRBJ1-1, with 7 bases lining up with TRBD1. The CDR3 consists of 15 residues. The germline V gene encodes CDR1 SGHVS and CDR2 FNYEAQ. Trimming cost V 2 bases and J 0 bases; bases outside gene matches: 3. CDR3 coding DNA: TGTGCCAGCAGCTTATCAGGGGGGATGAACACTGAAGCTTTCTTT. This encodes CASSLSGGMNTEAFF.

This clonotype has at least ten counts. The rearrangement joins TRBV5-5 to TRBJ2-1; 7 nucleotides line up with TRBD2. V shed 4 bases, J shed 5 bases, and the junction held 9 bases outside the gene matches. Germline loops: CDR1 SGHKS, CDR2 YYEKEE (reference sequence). The CDR3 runs to 15 residues. CDR3 amino acids: CASSRRAGEDNEQFF. DNA of the CDR3: TGTGCCAGCAGCCGAAGGGCGGGAGAGGACAATGAGCAGTTCTTC. Variable domain in full (rest from reference TRBV5-5 and TRBJ2-1): DAGVTQSPTHLIKTRGQQVTLRCSPISGHKSVSWYQQVLGQGPQFIFQYYEKEERGRGNFPDRFSARQFPNYSSELNVNALLLGDSALYLCASSRRAGEDNEQFFGPGTRLTVL.

This clonotype was detected ten times or more. The chain recombines TRBV2 with TRBJ2-1; D perhaps matches TRBD2 (5 bases). Trimming cost V 2 bases and J 9 bases, with 23 bases left between them. The germline V gene encodes CDR1 SNHLY and CDR2 FYNNEI. The CDR3 consists of 17 residues. CDR3 residues: CASSEKGWPEGVGEQFF. In DNA form, the CDR3 reads TGTGCCAGCAGTGAAAAAGGTTGGCCTGAGGGCGTGGGTGAGCAGTTCTTC.

This clonotype was seen only a few times. The rearrangement links TRBV5-1 to TRBJ2-2; tentatively, D is TRBD1 or TRBD2 (5 bases each). This CDR3 spans 14 amino acids. V gave up 4 bases and J gave up 5 bases, with 12 bases separating them. CDR1 is SGHRS and CDR2 is YFSETQ in the germline V gene. This CDR3 reads CASSPNWGTGELFF. The CDR3 nucleotides are TGCGCCAGCAGCCCCAATTGGGGGACCGGGGAGCTGTTTTTT.

This clonotype appeared a few times. The V call is TRBV5-1, the J call TRBJ2-2; D gene ambiguous. The CDR3 is 16 residues long. From germline, CDR1 is SGHRS and CDR2 YFSETQ. V was pared by 1 base and J by 0 bases, with 10 bases between. CDR3 region: CASSLTANTNTGELFF. CDR3 coding DNA: TGCGCCAGCAGCTTGACAGCCAACACGAACACCGGGGAGCTGTTTTTT. Drawing the rest from reference TRBV5-1 and TRBJ2-2, the complete variable domain is KAGVTQTPRYLIKTRGQQVTLSCSPISGHRSVSWYQQTPGQGLQFLFEYFSETQRNKGNFPGRFSGRQFSNSRSEMNVSTLELGDSALYLCASSLTANTNTGELFFGEGSRLTVL.